Listed below are T cell receptor beta chains from one sample, sequenced in a study of cytomegalovirus exposure and HLA in healthy donors. Only in-frame clones appear in the TCRdb table, and some are missing; sequencing was by immunoSEQ multiplex PCR. This sample has around 80,000 clones, with roughly 79% found just once. Sequencing used PBMCs. The receptors stem from a female donor in good health and CMV-seronegative. The CDR3 runs from the conserved cysteine through the conserved F or W. D genes are given only for firm matches. Clone size is shown for a subset of rows, as once, few, many or a class of expanded clone.

V: TRBV10-3; J: TRBJ1-4; D: .; size: few; CDR3: CATSSVEKLFF; DNA: TGTGCCACCTCCTCCGTTGAAAAACTGTTTTTT
V: TRBV30; J: TRBJ1-4; D: TRBD1; size: .; CDR3: CAWNPGTGANEKLFF; DNA: TGTGCCTGGAACCCCGGGACAGGGGCTAATGAAAAACTGTTTTTT
V: TRBV28; J: TRBJ2-2; D: TRBD1; size: .; CDR3: CASSFERTGRGTGELFF; DNA: TGTGCCAGCAGTTTTGAAAGGACAGGGCGGGGCACCGGGGAGCTGTTTTTT
V: TRBV29-1; J: TRBJ2-7; D: TRBD1; size: .; CDR3: CSVRQGESREQYF; DNA: TGCAGCGTTAGACAGGGAGAGTCGAGGGAGCAGTACTTC
V: TRBV4-1; J: TRBJ1-2; D: TRBD1; size: .; CDR3: CASSHPGTDGYTF; DNA: TGCGCCAGCAGCCACCCCGGGACAGATGGCTACACCTTC
V: TRBV5-1; J: TRBJ1-2; D: TRBD1; size: .; CDR3: CASHSGLGNPTGRLGYGYTF; DNA: TGCGCCAGCCACTCGGGGTTGGGGAATCCGACAGGGAGATTGGGCTATGGCTACACCTTC
V: TRBV5-1; J: TRBJ1-2; D: TRBD1; size: .; CDR3: CASSRDRVDYGYTF; DNA: TGCGCCAGCAGCCGGGACAGGGTAGACTATGGCTACACCTTC
V: TRBV19; J: TRBJ2-3; D: .; size: .; CDR3: CASTVTGSDTQYF; DNA: TGTGCCAGTACCGTGACTGGGTCAGATACGCAGTATTTT
V: TRBV18; J: TRBJ1-1; D: .; size: once; CDR3: CASSPTRLGGGRRDTEAFF; DNA: TGTGCCAGCTCACCCACCCGACTAGGCGGGGGCAGGAGGGACACTGAAGCTTTCTTT
V: TRBV6-5; J: TRBJ2-7; D: .; size: .; CDR3: CASSYSIAGTYEQYF; DNA: TGTGCCAGCAGTTACTCGATTGCAGGGACCTACGAGCAGTACTTC
V: TRBV7-2; J: TRBJ1-6; D: TRBD1; size: .; CDR3: CASSLGGTAHNSPLHF; DNA: TGTGCCAGCAGCTTAGGTGGGACAGCCCATAATTCACCCCTCCACTTT
V: TRBV28; J: TRBJ1-2; D: .; size: .; CDR3: CASSLTPNYGYTF; DNA: TGTGCCAGCTCTCTGACACCTAACTATGGCTACACCTTC
V: TRBV5-1; J: TRBJ2-7; D: TRBD1; size: .; CDR3: CASSLGQGAYEQYF; DNA: TGCGCCAGCAGCTTGGGGCAGGGGGCTTACGAGCAGTACTTC
V: TRBV13; J: TRBJ1-6; D: TRBD1; size: few; CDR3: CASSSTGGRSPLHF; DNA: TGTGCCAGCAGCTCTACAGGGGGGAGATCACCCCTCCACTTT
V: TRBV11-2; J: TRBJ2-5; D: TRBD1; size: .; CDR3: CASSPEGAAQYF; DNA: TGTGCCAGCAGCCCTGAGGGGGCGGCCCAGTACTTC
V: TRBV4-2; J: TRBJ2-7; D: .; size: .; CDR3: CASSQDTSSYEQYF; DNA: TGTGCCAGCAGCCAAGATACGAGCTCCTACGAGCAGTACTTC
V: TRBV7-2; J: TRBJ2-3; D: .; size: few; CDR3: CASSLDQGTRRYF; DNA: TGTGCCAGCAGCTTAGACCAGGGGACACGACGGTATTTT
V: TRBV7-3; J: TRBJ1-1; D: .; size: once; CDR3: CASSPNVGVGTEAFF; DNA: TGTGCCAGCAGCCCTAATGTCGGGGTAGGCACTGAAGCTTTCTTT
V: TRBV7-8; J: TRBJ2-7; D: .; size: .; CDR3: CASSFGHSSYEQYF; DNA: TGTGCCAGCAGCTTCGGTCACAGCTCCTACGAGCAGTACTTC
V: TRBV7-9; J: TRBJ2-3; D: TRBD1; size: .; CDR3: CASSFPSGRQGADTQYF; DNA: TGTGCCAGCAGCTTTCCTAGTGGGAGACAGGGGGCAGATACGCAGTATTTT
V: TRBV6-6; J: TRBJ1-2; D: .; size: .; CDR3: CASTLPEGSRGYTF; DNA: TGTGCCAGCACCCTACCGGAGGGGTCTCGCGGCTACACCTTC
V: TRBV19; J: TRBJ1-5; D: TRBD1; size: once; CDR3: CASSPTGEGNQPQHF; DNA: TGTGCCAGTAGTCCCACAGGGGAAGGCAATCAGCCCCAGCATTTT
V: TRBV28; J: TRBJ2-6; D: TRBD1; size: few; CDR3: CASSSGTGGGAGANVLTF; DNA: TGTGCCAGCAGTTCCGGGACAGGGGGCGGGGCAGGGGCCAACGTCCTGACTTTC
V: TRBV7-2; J: TRBJ1-6; D: .; size: once; CDR3: CASSLVAGPLHF; DNA: TGTGCCAGCAGCTTAGTAGCGGGACCCCTCCACTTT
V: TRBV28; J: TRBJ1-1; D: TRBD1; size: .; CDR3: CASSSPDRVDRAFF; DNA: TGTGCCAGCAGTTCGCCTGACAGGGTAGATCGGGCTTTCTTT
V: TRBV6-5; J: TRBJ1-1; D: .; size: .; CDR3: CASRADAVEYTEAFF; DNA: TGTGCCAGCAGAGCTGATGCGGTTGAATACACTGAAGCTTTCTTT
V: TRBV15; J: TRBJ1-2; D: .; size: .; CDR3: CATSRDHSSYGYTF; DNA: TGTGCCACCAGCAGAGACCACTCAAGCTATGGCTACACCTTC
V: TRBV18; J: TRBJ1-3; D: TRBD1; size: .; CDR3: CASSIYRTGELSGNTIYF; DNA: TGTGCCAGCTCGATCTACCGGACAGGCGAGCTCTCTGGAAACACCATATATTTT
V: TRBV27; J: TRBJ1-6; D: TRBD1; size: .; CDR3: CASSLKGAGRESYNSPLHF; DNA: TGTGCCAGCAGTTTAAAGGGGGCTGGCAGGGAATCCTATAATTCACCCCTCCACTTT
V: TRBV20-1; J: TRBJ2-5; D: .; size: .; CDR3: CSGSRGETQYF; DNA: TGCAGTGGCTCCCGGGGGGAGACCCAGTACTTC
V: TRBV5-1; J: TRBJ1-4; D: TRBD1; size: few; CDR3: CASSLTGVNEKLFF; DNA: TGCGCCAGCAGCTTGACAGGGGTAAATGAAAAACTGTTTTTT
V: TRBV7-2; J: TRBJ2-3; D: TRBD1; size: .; CDR3: CASSLGWGDRGLDTQYF; DNA: TGTGCCAGCAGCCTCGGGTGGGGGGACAGGGGGCTAGATACGCAGTATTTT
V: TRBV7-9; J: TRBJ1-1; D: .; size: .; CDR3: CASSRDLTGIEAFF; DNA: TGTGCCAGCAGTCGAGACCTGACAGGAATTGAAGCTTTCTTT
V: TRBV29-1; J: TRBJ2-7; D: .; size: .; CDR3: CSVSRDYEQYF; DNA: TGCAGCGTCTCCAGGGACTACGAGCAGTACTTC
V: TRBV29-1; J: TRBJ1-4; D: .; size: few; CDR3: CSGAQGSEKLFF; DNA: TGCAGCGGTGCTCAGGGTAGTGAAAAACTGTTTTTT
V: TRBV27; J: TRBJ2-5; D: TRBD2; size: .; CDR3: CASSPLAGGLKATQYF; DNA: TGTGCCAGCAGTCCCTTAGCGGGGGGGCTCAAGGCGACCCAGTACTTC
V: TRBV7-9; J: TRBJ1-6; D: .; size: .; CDR3: CASSPPGSLSPLHF; DNA: TGTGCCAGCAGCCCCCCGGGGAGCCTTTCACCCCTCCACTTT
V: TRBV14; J: TRBJ1-1; D: .; size: .; CDR3: CASSQVEYSEAFF; DNA: TGTGCCAGCAGCCAAGTCGAATACAGCGAAGCTTTCTTT
V: TRBV30; J: TRBJ2-5; D: TRBD2; size: once; CDR3: CAWSRREGETQYF; DNA: TGTGCCTGGAGTAGGAGGGAGGGGGAGACCCAGTACTTC
V: TRBV5-1; J: TRBJ2-2; D: .; size: .; CDR3: CASTSLPGSTGTGELFF; DNA: TGCGCCAGCACTAGTCTCCCTGGCAGCACAGGCACCGGGGAGCTGTTTTTT
V: TRBV2; J: TRBJ1-2; D: TRBD1; size: .; CDR3: CASSPDRGDYGYTF; DNA: TGTGCCAGCAGCCCGGACAGGGGTGACTATGGCTACACCTTC
V: TRBV2; J: TRBJ2-7; D: TRBD2; size: .; CDR3: CASSEAPTAGDEQYF; DNA: TGTGCCAGCAGTGAAGCCCCTACAGCGGGAGACGAGCAGTACTTC
V: TRBV13; J: TRBJ2-5; D: .; size: .; CDR3: CASSLVAGYQETQYF; DNA: TGTGCCAGCAGCTTAGTTGCCGGGTACCAAGAGACCCAGTACTTC
V: TRBV19; J: TRBJ2-7; D: TRBD2; size: .; CDR3: CASSTTHSSASGSYEQYF; DNA: TGTGCCAGTAGTACCACCCACTCGTCGGCTAGCGGGAGTTACGAGCAGTACTTC
V: TRBV30; J: TRBJ1-2; D: .; size: once; CDR3: CAWITGTSYGYTF; DNA: TGTGCCTGGATAACCGGGACATCTTATGGCTACACCTTC
V: TRBV19; J: TRBJ2-2; D: TRBD1; size: .; CDR3: CASRDRGDTGELFF; DNA: TGTGCCAGTAGGGACAGGGGTGACACCGGGGAGCTGTTTTTT
V: TRBV28; J: TRBJ2-7; D: .; size: .; CDR3: CASSLTGTSSEQYF; DNA: TGTGCCAGCAGTTTAACCGGGACTTCCTCCGAGCAGTACTTC
V: TRBV6-5; J: TRBJ1-1; D: .; size: .; CDR3: CASSYGRGTEAFF; DNA: TGTGCCAGCAGTTACGGCAGGGGCACTGAAGCTTTCTTT
V: TRBV6-5; J: TRBJ1-2; D: TRBD1; size: few; CDR3: CASSFVPGQTSYGYTF; DNA: TGTGCCAGCAGTTTCGTCCCGGGACAGACCTCCTATGGCTACACCTTC
V: TRBV6-1; J: TRBJ1-1; D: .; size: .; CDR3: CASSEALLNTEAFF; DNA: TGTGCCAGCAGTGAAGCCCTATTGAACACTGAAGCTTTCTTT
V: TRBV5-6; J: TRBJ2-7; D: .; size: few; CDR3: CASSRQVYEQYF; DNA: TGTGCCAGCAGCCGACAGGTCTACGAGCAGTACTTC
V: TRBV28; J: TRBJ1-6; D: .; size: .; CDR3: CASSMRADNSPLHF; DNA: TGTGCCAGCAGTATGAGAGCGGATAATTCACCCCTCCACTTT